This T cell receptor (beta chain) was observed in a study of CD8+CD57+ T cells in acquired aplastic anemia. This clonotype was observed at least ten times. The template for TCR beta VDJ and CDR3 sequence profiling was genomic DNA. TCRdb reprocessed the reads via MiXCR and lists one record per CDR3 protein. This table has 150,000 to 200,000 distinct CDR3 sequences, around 40% appearing once. The CDR3 loop spans 16 amino acids. CDR1 and CDR2 (germline): DFQATT, SNEGSKA (reference sequence). Trimming cost V 4 bases and J 3 bases, with 19 bases left between them. Sequences were obtained from sorted CD4+, CD8+, or CD8+CD57+ T cells (not recorded which) from PBMCs. The sequence derives from a human donor in good health. This chain connects TRBV20-1 to TRBJ1-5; tentative D call: TRBD1 (6 bases). CDR3 region: CSATPRTGRANQPQHF. DNA of the CDR3: TGCAGTGCTACCCCCCGCACAGGGAGGGCCAATCAGCCCCAGCATTTT.